This TCR beta chain was retrieved from a study of blood T cell repertoires in COVID-19. Overall study context: Sites in the United States, Italy and Spain provided acute and convalescent COVID-19 samples.

The data were produced by immunoSEQ multiplex PCR, yet TCRdb's version contains in-frame clones alone and is incomplete. The data contain approximately 98,000 clones, over 80% of them singletons. This clone was detected a few times. This sequence was found in a man older than 75 with acute or convalescent COVID-19. The sample comprised peripheral blood.

The CDR3 DNA reads TGTGCCAGCAGTTTAACGATAGCCAGGGGGTCTGGGGCCAACGTCCTGACTTTC. It yields the protein CASSLTIARGSGANVLTF. The chain is built from TRBV27 and TRBJ2-6; 7 positions agree with TRBD1. The trim removed 2 bases at V and 1 base at J, leaving 8 bases unmatched. The germline CDR1 and CDR2 sequences are MNHEY and SMNVEV (reference sequence). This CDR3 comprises 18 residues.